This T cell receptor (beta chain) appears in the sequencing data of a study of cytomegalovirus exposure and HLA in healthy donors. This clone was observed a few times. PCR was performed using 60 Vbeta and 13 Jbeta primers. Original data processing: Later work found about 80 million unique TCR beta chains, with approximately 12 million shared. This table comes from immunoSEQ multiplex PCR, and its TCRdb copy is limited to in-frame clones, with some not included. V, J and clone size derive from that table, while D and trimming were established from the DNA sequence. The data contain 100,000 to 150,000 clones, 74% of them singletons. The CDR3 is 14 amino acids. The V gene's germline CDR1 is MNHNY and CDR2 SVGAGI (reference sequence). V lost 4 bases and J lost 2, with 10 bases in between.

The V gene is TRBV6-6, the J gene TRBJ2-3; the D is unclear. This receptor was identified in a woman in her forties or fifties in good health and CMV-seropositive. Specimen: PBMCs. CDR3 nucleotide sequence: TGTGCCAGCAGTTGGCAGGCGACCACAGATACGCAGTATTTT. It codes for CASSWQATTDTQYF.